Following are 19 T cell receptor beta chains from one sample sequenced in a study of post-analysis software for immune sequencing data. Overall study findings and caveats: Patients showed TRBV5-6, TRBV5-1 and TRBV20-1 among roughly 5 TRBV segments more frequent than in controls.

Built from TCR beta cDNA, the libraries had unique molecular identifiers in them. TCRdb reprocessed the PCR reads with MiXCR, giving one entry per CDR3 protein. The data show hundreds of thousands of distinct CDR3 sequences, with 55% to 70% seen just once and around 11% held by the top ten. Their target antigens are unknown. The material sequenced was blood. The receptors shown here come from a girl aged 2 to 10 with multiple sclerosis.

Only a few counts were recorded for this clonotype. The rearrangement links TRBV6-2 or TRBV6-3 to TRBJ2-1; the match to TRBD2 covers 8 bases. The trim removed 4 bases at V and 0 bases at J, leaving 8 bases unmatched. The CDR3 length is 17 residues. Germline lookup yields CDR1 MNHEY and CDR2 SVGEGT. The CDR3, as DNA: TGTGCCAGCAGTTCGATAGCGGGGATCAGCTCCTACAATGAGCAGTTCTTC. This sequence encodes CASSSIAGISSYNEQFF.

This chain joins TRBV6-5 and TRBJ2-6, with D possibly being TRBD2 (5 bases). The CDR3 runs 15 residues. With 1 base removed from V and 3 bases from J, the gap between germline ends came to 7 bases. Germline V gives CDR1 MNHEY, CDR2 SVGAGI. The CDR3 DNA is TGTGCCAGCAGTTACTTGAGGGATGGGGCCAACGTCCTGACTTTC. Translating gives CASSYLRDGANVLTF.

The chain joins TRBV7-3 to TRBJ2-5, with TRBD2 matching 9 bases. The DNA end favors TRBJ2-7, so the J call may be wrong. Germline CDR1 is SGHTA and CDR2 is FQGTGA. The CDR3 is 14 amino acids. The CDR3 DNA reads as TGTGCCAGCAGCCCCGGACTAGCGAGTTCCGAGCAGTACTTC. It translates to CASSPGLASSEQYF.

Of note for this clonotype: It differs at one base from a far larger clone, so likely a read error. The chain is built from TRBV6-2 or TRBV6-3 and TRBJ2-3; D call uncertain. With 5 bases removed from V and 5 bases from J, the gap between germline ends came to 5 bases. The CDR3 contains 11 residues. Germline CDR1 MNHEY, CDR2 SVGEGT. The DNA of the CDR3 is TGTGCCAGCAGTATAGGAGATACGCAGTATTTT. Translating it yields CASSIGDTQYF.

V and J are TRBV20-1 and TRBJ2-7; no firm D call. With the DNA end fitting TRBJ2-5 better, the J assignment may be wrong. The CDR3 sequence is 12 residues long. Germline CDR1 reads DFQATT; CDR2 reads SNEGSKA (reference sequence). The CDR3 spells CSADHPPRTQYF. DNA for the CDR3: TGCAGTGCCGATCATCCGCCAAGGACCCAGTACTTC.

The chain uses TRBV12-3 or TRBV12-4 and TRBJ2-5, with D possibly matching TRBD2 (5 bases). V lost 3 bases and J 2 bases, leaving 10 bases between the germline ends. The CDR3 extends over 14 amino acids. In nucleotides, the CDR3 is TGTGCCAGCAGTTTCGGGGTAAATCAAGAGACCCAGTACTTC. Protein: CASSFGVNQETQYF.

This chain connects TRBV7-9 to TRBJ2-7; 9 nucleotides agree with TRBD1. The DNA end lines up better with TRBJ2-4; the J call may be wrong. The CDR3 spans 14 residues. In germline, CDR1 is SEHNR, CDR2 FQNEAQ (reference sequence). In DNA form, the CDR3 reads TGTGCCAGCAGCGCAGGACAGGGGAGGGACATTCAGTACTTC. Translating gives CASSAGQGRDIQYF.

The chain uses TRBV5-5 and TRBJ2-3, with no clear D. The germline CDR1 and CDR2 sequences are SGHKS and YYEKEE (reference sequence). CDR3 length: 12 residues. V was clipped by 4 bases and J by 4 bases, with 7 bases between them. CDR3 amino acids: CASSPDPDTQYF. DNA for the CDR3: TGTGCCAGCAGCCCCGACCCAGATACGCAGTATTTT.

The genes are TRBV5-1 and TRBJ1-1; no reliable D call. Per the germline V gene, CDR1 is SGHRS and CDR2 is YFSETQ. The CDR3 totals 15 residues. V shed 5 bases and J shed 2 bases, with 16 bases lying between them. CDR3 nucleotides: TGCGCCAGCAGGCCGTATGATCCGCCCAACACTGAAGCTTTCTTT. It specifies CASRPYDPPNTEAFF.

This clonotype appeared a few times. The chain employs TRBV12-3 or TRBV12-4 and TRBJ1-6; no reliable D call. This CDR3 region has 14 residues. Trimming took off 5 bases at V and 8 bases at J, with 13 bases between the two ends. The CDR3 nucleotides are TGTGCCAGCAGTCTCGGGGTTAGACATTCACCCCTCCACTTT. Protein product: CASSLGVRHSPLHF.

This clonotype appeared once. The chain couples TRBV20-1 to TRBJ2-1; TRBD2 aligns across 8 bases. The germline CDR1 and CDR2 sequences are DFQATT and SNEGSKA (reference sequence). The ends lost 6 bases at V and 7 bases at J; junction bases unmatched: 8. The CDR3 is made up of 13 amino acids. The CDR3: CSAPDGTRNEQFF. Here the CDR3 DNA reads TGCAGTGCCCCCGACGGGACTAGGAATGAGCAGTTCTTC.

The chain is built from TRBV20-1 and TRBJ2-4; 8 nucleotides match TRBD2. Trimming took 6 bases from V and 13 from J; bases not matched to a gene: 8. CDR3 length: 11 amino acids. From germline, CDR1 is DFQATT and CDR2 SNEGSKA (reference sequence). DNA for the CDR3: TGCAGTGCCCGTCACGGGAGGGAGCAGTACTTC. This codes for CSARHGREQYF.

This chain joins TRBV12-3 or TRBV12-4 and TRBJ2-3; 7 positions match TRBD1. There are 14 residues in the CDR3. V was pared by 6 bases and J by 4 bases, with 7 bases of the junction left unmatched. CDR3 sequence (DNA): TGTGCCAGCAGCCGGGGACAGTCCTCAGATACGCAGTATTTT. The encoded protein is CASSRGQSSDTQYF.

This clonotype was seen more than once but under ten times. The chain carries TRBV29-1 and TRBJ2-3, with 11 bases matching TRBD2. This CDR3 is 15 amino acids long. Trimming at V came to 5 bases and at J to 2 bases, leaving 6 bases not matched to a gene. Germline CDR1 is SQVTM and CDR2 is ANQGSEA. The CDR3 reads CSVKTSGVNTDTQYF. For the CDR3, the DNA is TGCAGCGTTAAGACTAGCGGGGTCAACACAGATACGCAGTATTTT.

The rearrangement links TRBV29-1 to TRBJ2-1; 9 bases line up with TRBD2. Germline V gene lookup returns CDR1 SQVTM and CDR2 ANQGSEA. This CDR3 spans 18 amino acids. With V trimmed by 1 base and J by 4 bases, 14 bases remained unmatched. CDR3: CSVEGGTSSGVSYNEQFF. The CDR3 DNA follows: TGCAGCGTTGAAGGGGGGACTAGCTCCGGAGTGTCATACAATGAGCAGTTCTTC.

J is TRBJ2-1 and V is TRBV5-1; 9 nucleotides agree with TRBD2. After removal of 5 bases from V and 8 bases from J, the junction contained 11 bases not matched to a gene. CDR1 is SGHRS and CDR2 is YFSETQ in the germline V gene. The CDR3 is 15 residues long. The chain's CDR3 is CASSLAGVYFDEQFF. Here the CDR3 DNA reads TGCGCCAGCAGTTTAGCGGGAGTCTACTTCGATGAGCAGTTCTTC. The full variable domain, with the rest looked up from reference TRBV5-1 and TRBJ2-1, is KAGVTQTPRYLIKTRGQQVTLSCSPISGHRSVSWYQQTPGQGLQFLFEYFSETQRNKGNFPGRFSGRQFSNSRSEMNVSTLELGDSALYLCASSLAGVYFDEQFFGPGTRLTVL.

V and J are TRBV20-1 and TRBJ2-5; 7 nucleotides align to TRBD2. V was pared by 2 bases and J by 2 bases, with 11 bases of the junction left unmatched. CDR3 length: 16 amino acids. Germline loops: CDR1 DFQATT, CDR2 SNEGSKA (reference sequence). As DNA, the CDR3 is TGCAGTGCTAGACCCCTAGCGGTCGTAGAACAAGAGACCCAGTACTTC. It yields the protein CSARPLAVVEQETQYF.

The chain couples TRBV12-3 or TRBV12-4 to TRBJ1-2, with TRBD1 matching over 9 bases. The CDR3 has 14 amino acids. V dropped 6 bases and J dropped 4; count of bases not matched to a gene: 6. CDR3 amino acids: CASRKGTGIYGYTF. CDR3 DNA: TGTGCCAGCAGAAAAGGGACAGGGATCTATGGCTACACCTTC.

The sample holds a few counts of this clonotype. V gene TRBV18 combines with J gene TRBJ2-7; no definite D call. CDR1 is KGHSH, CDR2 LQKENI, per germline. The CDR3 runs 11 residues. Trimming shortened V by 5 bases and J by 6 bases, and 8 bases separated the two germline ends. For the CDR3, the DNA is TGTGCCAGCTCAATGTGGGGCGAGCAGTACTTC. This sequence encodes CASSMWGEQYF.